This entry describes one T cell receptor (beta chain). Its antigen is unidentified. Germline CDR1 reads MNHNS; CDR2 reads SASEGT. Trimming removed 3 bases from V and 2 bases from J; junction bases left unmatched: 2. The CDR3 is 15 amino acids. The data were obtained in a study of T cell repertoires in cytomegalovirus infection. TCRdb analysed the reads with MiXCR anew, one entry per CDR3 protein. The data show 750,000 to 900,000 distinct CDR3 sequences, 25% to 30% seen once. Findings and limits, study-wide: Carriers of CMV and the relevant HLA type were discriminated by public TCR beta frequency.

The starting material was cultured CD8+ T cells from PBMCs, obtained from culture after CMV antigen stimulation. This clonotype was sampled from a human donor in good health (CMV status not recorded). Some clones in this sample may be carry-over from other donors' samples. This chain links TRBV6-1 with TRBJ2-2; 8 positions agree with TRBD1. CDR3 in amino acids: CASSEGQVNTGELFF. Written as DNA, the CDR3 is TGTGCCAGCAGTGAGGGACAGGTCAACACCGGGGAGCTGTTTTTT.